This T cell receptor (beta chain) is drawn from a study of blood T cell repertoires in COVID-19 (dated by TCRdb to about 2020). For context, the study as a whole: The collaborator samples originated in the United States, Italy and Spain and spanned the acute and convalescent phases of COVID-19. The material from the prospective study consisted of cDNA or gDNA derived from T cells, B-cell-depleted T cells, or PBMCs. Subjects who had been exposed to COVID-19, were actively infected with it, or had recovered from it provided the deeply sampled blood TCRbeta repertoires that made up the dataset. The repertoires were released in a freely available public database intended as a resource for research on the immune response to SARS-CoV-2. The samples were drawn from two sources: the first 160 participants of the ongoing ImmuneRACE study, and 1,200 or so subjects contributed by 6 global collaborators. A de-identified subject ID, COVID-19 status, age in years and sex were almost always included in the sample metadata. Where HLA class I and class II types were available, the types were taken from metadata supplied by the sample provider, not from assay-based typing. Study-wide findings and limitations: How much clinical and demographic metadata was included differed by source and by participant, and the metadata was provided uncurated.

In its sample, this clone was seen a few times. The antigen it recognizes is unknown. No quality values exist for individual bases; no much larger clone is one base distant. From the germline V gene (reference sequence), CDR1 is SEHNR and CDR2 is FQNEAQ. The CDR3 holds 14 amino acids from the cysteine to the phenylalanine. The read is trimmed to its CDR3 DNA, 42 bases read in frame from base 1. Trimming removed 0 bases from V and 4 bases from J; the gene matches leave 1 base unexplained. TCRbeta CDR3 regions were amplified from genomic DNA using the immunoSEQ Assay, a bias-controlled multiplex PCR. Per the authors' processing: Within the assay, amplification of reference gene primers was used to estimate how many nucleated cells each sample contained. To quantify the absolute abundance of each unique TCRbeta CDR3 rearrangement, sequence reads were collapsed and filtered. For each sample, productive Simpson clonality was calculated as the square root of Simpson's diversity index over productive rearrangements. Drawn from immuneACCESS, this table holds only the in-frame rearrangements with V and J called that TCRdb kept. Clones are partly lost; checked studies trace under half to an unresolved V gene and leave the rest unexplained. V and J calls and clone size come straight from that table; D and trimming were deduced from the DNA. For this sample the table gives approximately 240,000 clones, of which around 84% were detected only once. Approximately 5.1% of the sample comes from the top ten.

A second Seattle source provided samples from volunteer blood donors who had recovered from COVID-19. Each collaborating institution followed its own protocols to collect whole blood in K2EDTA tubes. For TCRbeta analysis, collaborators shipped samples as frozen whole blood, isolated PBMCs, or DNA extracted from either of those sample types. This TCR came from a woman in her sixties or seventies who had recovered from COVID-19. Rearrangement joined TRBV7-9 to TRBJ2-3; TRBD2 agrees with 7 junctional bases. Sequencing was carried out using peripheral blood. The DNA is TGTGCCAGCAGCTTAGCGGGGGGGGCAGATACGCAGTATTTT. It encodes CASSLAGGADTQYF.